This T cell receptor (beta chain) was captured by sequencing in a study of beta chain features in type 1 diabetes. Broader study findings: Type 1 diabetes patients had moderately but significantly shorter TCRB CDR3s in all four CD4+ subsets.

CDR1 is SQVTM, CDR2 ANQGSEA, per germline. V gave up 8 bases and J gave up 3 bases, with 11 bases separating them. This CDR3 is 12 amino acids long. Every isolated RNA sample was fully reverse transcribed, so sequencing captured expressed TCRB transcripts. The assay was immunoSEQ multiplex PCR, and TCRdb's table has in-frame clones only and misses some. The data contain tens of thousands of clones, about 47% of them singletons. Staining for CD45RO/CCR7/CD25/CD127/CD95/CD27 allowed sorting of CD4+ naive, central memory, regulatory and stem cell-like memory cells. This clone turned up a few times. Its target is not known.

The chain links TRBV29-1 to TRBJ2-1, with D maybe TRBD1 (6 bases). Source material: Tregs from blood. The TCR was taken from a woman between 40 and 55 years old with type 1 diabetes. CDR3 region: CSSGTLYNEQFF. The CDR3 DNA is TGCAGCTCCGGGACACTCTACAATGAGCAGTTCTTC.